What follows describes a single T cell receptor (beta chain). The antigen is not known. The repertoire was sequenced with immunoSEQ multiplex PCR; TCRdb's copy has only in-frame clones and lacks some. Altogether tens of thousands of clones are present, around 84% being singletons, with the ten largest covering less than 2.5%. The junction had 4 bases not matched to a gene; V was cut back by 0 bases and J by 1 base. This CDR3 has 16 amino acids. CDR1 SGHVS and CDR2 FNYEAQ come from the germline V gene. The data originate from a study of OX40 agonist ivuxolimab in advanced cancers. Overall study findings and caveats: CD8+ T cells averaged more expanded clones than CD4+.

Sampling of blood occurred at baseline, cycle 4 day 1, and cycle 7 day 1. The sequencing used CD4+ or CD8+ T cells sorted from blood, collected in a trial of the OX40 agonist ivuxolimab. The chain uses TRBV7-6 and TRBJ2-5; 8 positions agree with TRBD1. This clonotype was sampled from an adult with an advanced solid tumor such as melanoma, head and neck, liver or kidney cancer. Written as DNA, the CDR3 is TGTGCCAGCAGCTTAGCCTCTGGGACAGGCCAAGAGACCCAGTACTTC. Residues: CASSLASGTGQETQYF. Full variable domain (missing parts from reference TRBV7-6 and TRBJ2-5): GAGVSQSPRYKVTKRGQDVALRCDPISGHVSLYWYRQALGQGPEFLTYFNYEAQQDKSGLPNDRFSAERPEGSISTLTIQRTEQRDSAMYRCASSLASGTGQETQYFGPGTRLLVL.